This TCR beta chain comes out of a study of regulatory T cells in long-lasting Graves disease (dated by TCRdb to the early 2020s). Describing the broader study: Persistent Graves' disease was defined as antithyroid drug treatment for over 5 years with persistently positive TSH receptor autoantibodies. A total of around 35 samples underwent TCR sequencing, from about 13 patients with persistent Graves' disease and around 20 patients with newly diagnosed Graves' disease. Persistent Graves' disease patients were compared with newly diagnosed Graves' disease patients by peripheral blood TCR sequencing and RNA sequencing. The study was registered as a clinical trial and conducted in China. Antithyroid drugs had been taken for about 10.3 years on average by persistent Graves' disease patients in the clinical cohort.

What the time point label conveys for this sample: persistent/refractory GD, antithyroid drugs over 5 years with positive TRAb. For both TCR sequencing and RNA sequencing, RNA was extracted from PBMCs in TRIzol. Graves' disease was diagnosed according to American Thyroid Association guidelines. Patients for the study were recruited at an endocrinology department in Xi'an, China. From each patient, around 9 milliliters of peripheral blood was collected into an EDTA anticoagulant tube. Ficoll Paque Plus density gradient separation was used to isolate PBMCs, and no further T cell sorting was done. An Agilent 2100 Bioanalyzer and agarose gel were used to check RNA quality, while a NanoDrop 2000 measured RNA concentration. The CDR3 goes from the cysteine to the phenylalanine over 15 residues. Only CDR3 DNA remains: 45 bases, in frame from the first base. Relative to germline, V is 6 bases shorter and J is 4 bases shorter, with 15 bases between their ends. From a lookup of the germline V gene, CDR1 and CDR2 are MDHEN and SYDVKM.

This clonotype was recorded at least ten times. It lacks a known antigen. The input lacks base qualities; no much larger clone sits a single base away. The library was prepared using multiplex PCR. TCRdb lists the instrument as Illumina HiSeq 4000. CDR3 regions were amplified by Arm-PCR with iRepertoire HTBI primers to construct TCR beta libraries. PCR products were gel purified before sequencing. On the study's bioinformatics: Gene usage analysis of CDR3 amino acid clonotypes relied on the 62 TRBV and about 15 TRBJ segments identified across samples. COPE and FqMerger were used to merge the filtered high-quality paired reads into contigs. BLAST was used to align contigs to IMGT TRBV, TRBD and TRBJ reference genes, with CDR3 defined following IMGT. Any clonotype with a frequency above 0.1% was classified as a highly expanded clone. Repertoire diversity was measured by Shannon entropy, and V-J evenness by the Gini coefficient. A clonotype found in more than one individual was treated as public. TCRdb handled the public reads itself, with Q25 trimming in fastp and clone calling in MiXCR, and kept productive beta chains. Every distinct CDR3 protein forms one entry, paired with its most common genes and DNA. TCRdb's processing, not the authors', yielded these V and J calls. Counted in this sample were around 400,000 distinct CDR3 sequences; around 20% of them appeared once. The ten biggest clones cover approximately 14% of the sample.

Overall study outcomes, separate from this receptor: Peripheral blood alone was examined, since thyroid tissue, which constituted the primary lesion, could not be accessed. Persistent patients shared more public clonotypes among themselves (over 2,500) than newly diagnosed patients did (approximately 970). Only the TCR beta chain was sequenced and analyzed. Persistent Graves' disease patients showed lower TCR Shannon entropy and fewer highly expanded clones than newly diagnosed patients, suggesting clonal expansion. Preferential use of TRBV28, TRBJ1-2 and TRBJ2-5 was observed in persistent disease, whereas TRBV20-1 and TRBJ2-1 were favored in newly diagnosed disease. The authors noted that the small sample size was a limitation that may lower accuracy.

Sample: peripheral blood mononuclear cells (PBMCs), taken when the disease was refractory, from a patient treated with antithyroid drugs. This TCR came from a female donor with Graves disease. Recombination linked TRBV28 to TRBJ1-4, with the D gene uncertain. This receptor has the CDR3 CASSPRSGVNEKLFF. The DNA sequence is TGTGCCAGCAGCCCGAGAAGCGGGGTTAATGAAAAACTGTTTTTT.